These 7 T cell receptor beta chains share one sample of origin, sequenced in a study of T cell changes during pregnancy in multiple sclerosis. Method: immunoSEQ multiplex PCR; TCRdb's copy keeps in-frame clones and lacks some. This sample carries some 60,000 clones, 75% to 90% of them seen once, and the ten largest clones take 1.8%. The source was peripheral blood, collected after pregnancy. These receptors were collected from a female donor with multiple sclerosis, enrolled in a pregnancy study.

The V call is TRBV5-1, the J call TRBJ2-5; D is uncertain. Between the trimmed V and J ends, which lost 1 base and 4 bases, there was a span of 11 bases. Germline lookup yields CDR1 SGHRS and CDR2 YFSETQ. The CDR3 length is 14 residues. Here the CDR3 reads CASSLMSGPETQYF. In DNA form, the CDR3 reads TGCGCCAGCAGCTTGATGAGTGGGCCAGAGACCCAGTACTTC.

V is TRBV25-1 and J is TRBJ2-3; 8 bases align to TRBD2. The CDR3 length is 18 residues. Germline CDR1 and CDR2: MGHDK and SYGVNS. Germline trimming cut 1 base from V and 0 bases from J; bases unmatched to any gene: 9. CDR3 amino acids: CASSEFPGGDTSTDTQYF. The CDR3 region has the DNA TGTGCCAGCAGTGAATTCCCCGGGGGGGACACGAGCACAGATACGCAGTATTTT.

The V gene is TRBV6-4, the J gene TRBJ2-2, with 8 bases identical to TRBD1. V lost 8 bases to trimming and J lost 10 bases; unmatched junction nucleotides: 12. Germline V gene lookup returns CDR1 MRHNA and CDR2 SNTAGT. The length of the CDR3 is 14 residues. CDR3 sequence reads: CASAEGQGAEELFF. The CDR3 nucleotides read TGTGCCAGCGCGGAAGGGCAGGGGGCTGAGGAGCTGTTTTTT.

This chain joins TRBV5-1 and TRBJ1-5; D perhaps matches TRBD1 (5 bases). There are 13 residues in the CDR3. Trimming shortened V by 0 bases and J by 6 bases, and 7 bases separated the two germline ends. CDR1 and CDR2 (germline): SGHRS, YFSETQ. The CDR3 loop reads CASSLVGAQPQHF. The CDR3, as DNA: TGCGCCAGCAGCTTGGTAGGGGCTCAGCCCCAGCATTTT.

This sequence joins TRBV7-8 and TRBJ2-1; 8 nucleotides line up with TRBD1. This CDR3 region has 16 residues. The J segment lost 0 bases and the V segment lost 5 bases, leaving 6 bases of the junction unmatched. In germline, CDR1 is SGHVS, CDR2 FQNEAQ. CDR3 amino acids: CASSKQGVSSYNEQFF. DNA for the CDR3: TGTGCCAGCAGCAAACAGGGGGTTAGCTCCTACAATGAGCAGTTCTTC.

The chain has TRBV4-3 and TRBJ1-2; TRBD1 matches 12 bases. Trimming removed 0 bases from V and 8 bases from J; junction bases left unmatched: 4. This CDR3 comprises 15 residues. Germline V gene sequence: CDR1 LGHNA, CDR2 YSLEER. The CDR3 sequence: CASSQDGTGGEGYTF. The CDR3 nucleotides read TGCGCCAGCAGCCAAGACGGGACAGGGGGCGAGGGCTACACCTTC.

The chain joins TRBV5-1 to TRBJ2-7; D possibly corresponds to TRBD1 (6 bases). The V gene's germline CDR1 is SGHRS and CDR2 YFSETQ. This CDR3 is 15 amino acids long. The V and J ends lost 3 bases and 2 bases respectively, with 15 bases between them. In nucleotides, the CDR3 is TGCGCCAGCAGCTCACCAAGGGGGTTGACCTACGAGCAGTACTTC. Protein: CASSSPRGLTYEQYF. Combining the CDR3 with reference TRBV5-1 and TRBJ2-7 gives the whole variable domain KAGVTQTPRYLIKTRGQQVTLSCSPISGHRSVSWYQQTPGQGLQFLFEYFSETQRNKGNFPGRFSGRQFSNSRSEMNVSTLELGDSALYLCASSSPRGLTYEQYFGPGTRLTVT.